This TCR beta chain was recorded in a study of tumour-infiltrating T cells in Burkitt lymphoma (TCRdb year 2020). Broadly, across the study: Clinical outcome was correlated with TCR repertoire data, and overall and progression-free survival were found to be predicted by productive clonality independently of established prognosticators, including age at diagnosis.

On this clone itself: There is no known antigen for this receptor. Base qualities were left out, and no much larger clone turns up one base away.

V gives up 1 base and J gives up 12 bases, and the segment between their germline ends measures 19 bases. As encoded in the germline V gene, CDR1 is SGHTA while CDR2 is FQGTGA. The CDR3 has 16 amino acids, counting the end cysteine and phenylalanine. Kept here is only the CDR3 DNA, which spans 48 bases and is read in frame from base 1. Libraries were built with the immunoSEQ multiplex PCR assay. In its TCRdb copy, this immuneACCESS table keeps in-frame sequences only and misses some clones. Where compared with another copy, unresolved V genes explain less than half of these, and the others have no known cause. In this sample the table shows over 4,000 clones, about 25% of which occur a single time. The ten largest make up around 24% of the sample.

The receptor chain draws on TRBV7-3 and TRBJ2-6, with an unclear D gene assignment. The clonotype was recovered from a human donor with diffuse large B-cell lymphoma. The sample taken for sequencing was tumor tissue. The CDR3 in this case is CASSLSGRQDQAVLTF. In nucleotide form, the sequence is TGTGCCAGCAGCTTAAGTGGTCGGCAGGACCAGGCCGTCCTGACTTTC. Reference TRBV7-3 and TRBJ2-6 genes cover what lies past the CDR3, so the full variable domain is GAGVSQTPSNKVTEKGKYVELRCDPISGHTALYWYRQSLGQGPEFLIYFQGTGAADDSGLPNDRFFAVRPEGSVSTLKIQRTERGDSAVYLCASSLSGRQDQAVLTFGAGSRLTVL.